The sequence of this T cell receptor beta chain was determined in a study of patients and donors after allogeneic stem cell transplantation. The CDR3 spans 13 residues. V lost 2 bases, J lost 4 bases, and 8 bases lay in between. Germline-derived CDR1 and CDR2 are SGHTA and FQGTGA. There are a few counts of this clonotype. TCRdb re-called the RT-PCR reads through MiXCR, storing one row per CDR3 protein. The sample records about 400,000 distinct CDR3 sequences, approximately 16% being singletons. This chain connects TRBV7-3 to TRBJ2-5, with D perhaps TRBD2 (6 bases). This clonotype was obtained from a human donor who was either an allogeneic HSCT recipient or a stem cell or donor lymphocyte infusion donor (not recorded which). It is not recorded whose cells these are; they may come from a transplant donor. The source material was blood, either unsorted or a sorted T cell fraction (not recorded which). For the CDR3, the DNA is TGTGCCAGCAGCTTAGGGACTTCAGAGACCCAGTACTTC. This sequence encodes CASSLGTSETQYF. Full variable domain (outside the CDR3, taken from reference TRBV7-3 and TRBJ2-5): GAGVSQTPSNKVTEKGKYVELRCDPISGHTALYWYRQSLGQGPEFLIYFQGTGAADDSGLPNDRFFAVRPEGSVSTLKIQRTERGDSAVYLCASSLGTSETQYFGPGTRLLVL.